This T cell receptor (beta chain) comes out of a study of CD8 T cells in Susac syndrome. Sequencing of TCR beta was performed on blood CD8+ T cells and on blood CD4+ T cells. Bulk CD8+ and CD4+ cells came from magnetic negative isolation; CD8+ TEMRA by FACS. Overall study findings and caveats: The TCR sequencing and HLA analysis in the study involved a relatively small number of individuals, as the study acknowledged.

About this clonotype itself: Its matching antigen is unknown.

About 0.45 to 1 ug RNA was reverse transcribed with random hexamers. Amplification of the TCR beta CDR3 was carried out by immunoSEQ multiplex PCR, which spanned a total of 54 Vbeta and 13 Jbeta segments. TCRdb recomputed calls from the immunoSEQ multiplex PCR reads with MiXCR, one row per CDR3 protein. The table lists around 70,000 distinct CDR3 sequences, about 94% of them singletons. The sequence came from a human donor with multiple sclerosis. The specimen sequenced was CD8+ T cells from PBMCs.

As DNA, the CDR3 is TGCGCCAGCAGCTCGATGGACTGGGACTACGAGCAGTACTTC. Translating it yields CASSSMDWDYEQYF. V is TRBV5-1 and J is TRBJ2-7; D is perhaps TRBD2 (5 bases). This CDR3 has 14 residues. CDR1 is SGHRS, CDR2 YFSETQ, per germline. The V and J ends lost 3 bases and 3 bases respectively, with 13 bases between them.